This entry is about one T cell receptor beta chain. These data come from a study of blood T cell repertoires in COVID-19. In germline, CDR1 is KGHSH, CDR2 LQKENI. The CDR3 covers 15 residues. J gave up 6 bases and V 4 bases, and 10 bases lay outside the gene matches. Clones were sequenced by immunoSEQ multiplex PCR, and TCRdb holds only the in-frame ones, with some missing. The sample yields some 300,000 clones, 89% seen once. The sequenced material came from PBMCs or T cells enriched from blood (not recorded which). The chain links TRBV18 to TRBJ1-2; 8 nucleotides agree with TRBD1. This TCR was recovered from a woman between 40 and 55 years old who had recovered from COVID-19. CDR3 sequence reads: CASSQGQVTGDGYTF. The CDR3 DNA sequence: TGTGCCAGCTCACAGGGACAGGTCACGGGCGATGGCTACACCTTC. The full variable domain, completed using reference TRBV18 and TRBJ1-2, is NAGVMQNPRHLVRRRGQEARLRCSPMKGHSHVYWYRQLPEEGLKFMVYLQKENIIDESGMPKERFSAEFPKEGPSILRIQQVVRGDSAAYFCASSQGQVTGDGYTFGSGTRLTVV.